Each of the 25 T cell receptor beta chains below was sequenced from the same sample in a study of blood T cell repertoires in COVID-19. The repertoire was sequenced with immunoSEQ multiplex PCR; TCRdb's copy has only in-frame clones and lacks some. The sample yields 200,000 to 250,000 clones, 70% to 90% seen once. The specimen was peripheral blood. The receptors here all came from a woman aged 80 or older with acute or convalescent COVID-19.

This chain connects TRBV7-2 to TRBJ2-3; TRBD1 agrees at 7 bases. This CDR3 is 14 amino acids long. CDR1 SGHTA and CDR2 FQGNSA come from the germline V gene. Unmatched junction bases numbered 3, after V lost 3 bases and J lost 3 bases. For the CDR3, the DNA is TGTGCCAGCAGCTTGGACAGGTTTACAGATACGCAGTATTTT. Its translation: CASSLDRFTDTQYF.

The chain links TRBV19 to TRBJ2-3; D is uncertain. This CDR3 has 14 amino acids. V shed 2 bases and J shed 0 bases, with 6 bases lying between them. CDR1 is LNHDA, CDR2 SQIVND, per germline (reference sequence). The CDR3, as DNA: TGTGCCAGTAGTATATCCGGGAGCACAGATACGCAGTATTTT. As protein: CASSISGSTDTQYF.

This clone was detected only a few times. This CDR3 is CSVDDRGGYGYTF. CDR3 sequence (DNA): TGCAGCGTTGACGACAGGGGAGGCTATGGCTACACCTTC. The V gene is TRBV29-1, the J gene TRBJ1-2; 8 bases fit TRBD1. The germline V gene encodes CDR1 SQVTM and CDR2 ANQGSEA. The V gene end was trimmed by 3 bases and the J gene end by 4 bases; junction bases not matched to a gene: 4. The CDR3 is made up of 13 amino acids.

J is TRBJ1-2 and V is TRBV2, with unresolved D. This CDR3 contains 13 residues. CDR1 and CDR2 (germline): SNHLY, FYNNEI. The V end lost 2 bases, the J end lost 0 bases, and 4 bases lay between the germline ends. The CDR3 protein is CASSELSNYGYTF. The CDR3 DNA reads as TGTGCCAGCAGTGAACTCTCTAACTATGGCTACACCTTC.

This sequence joins TRBV6-2 or TRBV6-3 and TRBJ2-7; 8 positions agree with TRBD1. The germline V gene encodes CDR1 MNHEY and CDR2 SVGEGT. Trimming at V came to 0 bases and at J to 2 bases, leaving 6 bases not matched to a gene. The CDR3 has 16 amino acids. This chain's CDR3 is CASSYSPGQVTYEQYF. The CDR3, as DNA: TGTGCCAGCAGTTACTCGCCGGGACAGGTGACCTACGAGCAGTACTTC.

J is TRBJ1-5 and V is TRBV7-3; D gene ambiguous. CDR1 and CDR2 (germline): SGHTA, FQGTGA. Trimming cost V 0 bases and J 4 bases, with 10 bases left between them. The CDR3 runs to 15 residues. The CDR3 bases are TGTGCCAGCAGCTTAACAGGAGAGAAAAATCAGCCCCAGCATTTT. It translates to CASSLTGEKNQPQHF. The full variable domain, with the rest looked up from reference TRBV7-3 and TRBJ1-5, is GAGVSQTPSNKVTEKGKYVELRCDPISGHTALYWYRQSLGQGPEFLIYFQGTGAADDSGLPNDRFFAVRPEGSVSTLKIQRTERGDSAVYLCASSLTGEKNQPQHFGDGTRLSIL.

V gene TRBV15 combines with J gene TRBJ1-1; tentatively, D is TRBD1 (6 bases). The V gene's germline CDR1 is LNHNV and CDR2 YYDKDF (reference sequence). The CDR3 loop spans 14 amino acids. The ends were cut back, 6 bases at V and 1 base at J, with 12 bases in the middle. CDR3 protein: CATSRDIRNTEAFF. The CDR3 bases are TGTGCCACCAGTAGGGACATCCGGAACACTGAAGCTTTCTTT.

The chain joins TRBV11-2 to TRBJ1-2, with D possibly TRBD1 on 6 matching bases. This CDR3 is built from 17 residues. Germline assignment: CDR1 SGHAT and CDR2 FQNNGV. V shed 0 bases and J shed 8 bases, with 22 bases lying between them. This CDR3 is CASSLEMVRGSVDGYTF. The CDR3 nucleotides read TGTGCCAGCAGCTTAGAAATGGTCAGGGGCTCGGTGGACGGCTACACCTTC.

This sequence joins TRBV6-6 and TRBJ2-7; D unresolved. This CDR3 spans 11 amino acids. Trimming took 4 bases from V and 2 from J, leaving 3 bases between them. Germline CDR1 and CDR2: MNHNY and SVGAGI (reference sequence). CDR3 sequence (DNA): TGTGCCAGCAGTTTCGCCTACGAGCAGTACTTC. This translates into CASSFAYEQYF.

This chain links TRBV7-2 with TRBJ2-2, with 7 bases that match TRBD1. The CDR3 has 14 residues. Trimming removed 3 bases from V and 5 bases from J; junction bases left unmatched: 3. Germline CDR1 SGHTA, CDR2 FQGNSA. The CDR3 coding sequence is TGTGCCAGCAGCTTGGGACAGAGTACCGGGGAGCTGTTTTTT. This codes for CASSLGQSTGELFF.

The V call is TRBV10-2, the J call TRBJ1-6, with D unclear. Trimming removed 0 bases at V and 0 bases at J, with 9 bases between. The CDR3 is 17 amino acids. Germline V CDR1 and CDR2: WSHSY, SAAADI. The CDR3: CASSESIGDSYNSPLHF. Written as DNA, the CDR3 is TGCGCCAGCAGTGAGTCGATCGGAGACTCCTATAATTCACCCCTCCACTTT.

This clone was seen a few times. This chain connects TRBV7-8 to TRBJ1-1; possibly TRBD1 for D (6 bases). In germline, CDR1 is SGHVS, CDR2 FQNEAQ. The CDR3 has 14 residues. The ends were cut back, 6 bases at V and 3 bases at J, with 14 bases in the middle. This chain's CDR3 is CASRLTGTYTEAFF. In nucleotides, the CDR3 is TGTGCCAGCAGATTGACAGGAACTTACACTGAAGCTTTCTTT.

The V and J genes are TRBV4-1 and TRBJ1-4, with no clear D. The CDR3 runs 13 residues. V shed 8 bases and J shed 0 bases, with 7 bases lying between them. Looked up from germline, CDR1 is MGHRA and CDR2 is YSYEKL. Here the CDR3 DNA reads TGCGCCAGCGTCGGGACAACTAATGAAAAACTGTTTTTT. Its translation: CASVGTTNEKLFF.

This chain joins TRBV6-4 and TRBJ2-7, with TRBD2 matching over 7 bases. The V gene end was trimmed by 0 bases and the J gene end by 2 bases; junction bases not matched to a gene: 7. The length of the CDR3 is 16 residues. CDR1 and CDR2 (germline): MRHNA, SNTAGT. The DNA for the CDR3 is TGTGCCAGCAGTGACTCGGCGGGAGCTCCCCCCTACGAGCAGTACTTC. It codes for CASSDSAGAPPYEQYF.

This chain uses TRBV6-1 with TRBJ2-3; D might be TRBD2 (6 bases). The germline V gene has CDR1 MNHNS and CDR2 SASEGT. The V end lost 5 bases, the J end lost 6 bases, and 12 bases lay between the germline ends. This CDR3 is 13 amino acids long. The CDR3 sequence is CASSYGGVDTQYF. For the CDR3, the DNA is TGTGCCAGCAGTTATGGCGGGGTGGATACGCAGTATTTT.

The gene calls are TRBV27 and TRBJ1-2; D might be TRBD1 (6 bases). V dropped 6 bases and J dropped 6 bases, with 14 bases sitting between them. Germline lookup yields CDR1 MNHEY and CDR2 SMNVEV (reference sequence). The CDR3 totals 13 residues. DNA for the CDR3: TGTGCCAGCAGCGATCGGGACACCAATGGCTACACCTTC. Amino acids: CASSDRDTNGYTF.

The V call is TRBV19, the J call TRBJ1-2; 11 bases line up with TRBD1. V dropped 6 bases and J dropped 3; count of bases not matched to a gene: 6. This CDR3 has 15 residues. The germline gives CDR1 LNHDA, CDR2 SQIVND (reference sequence). The CDR3 spells CASRGGTGGYYGYTF. In DNA form, the CDR3 reads TGTGCCAGTAGAGGAGGGACAGGGGGGTACTATGGCTACACCTTC.

The CDR3 sequence is CASSLAFMGGGGYTF. The CDR3 bases are TGTGCCAGCAGCCTCGCGTTTATGGGGGGTGGTGGCTACACCTTC. V usage is TRBV5-6 and J usage is TRBJ1-2; possibly TRBD1 for D (5 bases). Germline loops: CDR1 SGHDT, CDR2 YYEEEE. The V end was cut by 4 bases, the J end by 7 bases, with 20 bases between. This CDR3 region has 15 residues.

The chain has TRBV21-1 and TRBJ2-3; the DNA was not used to check the table's D call, TRBD2. TRBV21-1 is designated a pseudogene. The length of the CDR3 is 14 residues. For the CDR3, the DNA is TGTGCCAGCACCAAAAGCGGAGTCACAGATACGCAGTATTTT. It specifies CASTKSGVTDTQYF.

This chain uses TRBV5-1 with TRBJ1-1, with TRBD1 as a possible D gene (6 bases). The CDR3 sequence is 14 residues long. V was trimmed by 2 bases and J by 4 bases, leaving 12 bases between them. Germline CDR1 is SGHRS and CDR2 is YFSETQ. The CDR3 is CASSFGDRLTEAFF. Written as DNA, the CDR3 is TGCGCCAGCAGCTTCGGAGACAGGCTCACTGAAGCTTTCTTT.

Regarding this clone: One end of the junction fails to match germline, which may point to a read error. The rearrangement uses TRBV12-3 or TRBV12-4 and TRBJ2-5, with a possible D match to TRBD1 (6 bases). The CDR3 totals 13 residues. The DNA for the CDR3 is TGTGCCAGCAGTTTAGTGGGACAAGGGACCCAGTACTTC. It yields the protein CASSLVGQGTQYF.

The chain links TRBV6-6 to TRBJ2-2; D not certain. The CDR3 runs to 13 residues. Germline V gene lookup returns CDR1 MNHNY and CDR2 SVGAGI (reference sequence). V gave up 7 bases and J gave up 3 bases, with 9 bases separating them. CDR3 bases: TGTGCCAGCACGGCGGTAGACACCGGGGAGCTGTTTTTT. Protein product: CASTAVDTGELFF.

The rearrangement links TRBV6-5 to TRBJ2-7; D possibly corresponds to TRBD1 (5 bases). The CDR3 length is 15 residues. Germline CDR1 MNHEY, CDR2 SVGAGI. The V end lost 0 bases, the J end lost 2 bases, and 11 bases lay between the germline ends. As DNA, the CDR3 is TGTGCCAGCAGTTACTCTTCAGGGAAGGCCTACGAGCAGTACTTC. Protein sequence: CASSYSSGKAYEQYF.

The chain couples TRBV5-1 to TRBJ1-2; no clear D. CDR3 size: 15 residues. The ends were cut back, 0 bases at V and 6 bases at J, with 15 bases in the middle. Germline V gene lookup returns CDR1 SGHRS and CDR2 YFSETQ. CDR3 residues: CASSLGEAGLDGYTF. Written as DNA, the CDR3 is TGCGCCAGCAGCTTGGGTGAAGCGGGTTTGGATGGCTACACCTTC.

The V and J genes are TRBV18 and TRBJ1-4, with TRBD1 matching over 7 bases. This CDR3 spans 15 amino acids. Trimming cost V 5 bases and J 8 bases; bases outside gene matches: 11. Germline CDR1 and CDR2: KGHSH and LQKENI. CDR3 protein: CASSTQGQKGEKLFF. CDR3 nucleotide sequence: TGTGCCAGCTCAACCCAGGGACAGAAGGGGGAAAAACTGTTTTTT.